This T cell receptor beta chain originates from a study of shared clonotypes between healthy human individuals. Sequencing was performed with immunoSEQ multiplex PCR; in TCRdb, only in-frame clones are kept and a portion is missing. The sample holds about 550,000 clones, about 95% seen once. Naive CD8 cells comprised CD45RO-negative, CCR7-positively selected cells, excluding terminally differentiated effector memory CD45RA+ cells. The CDR3 runs to 11 residues. Germline loops: CDR1 DFQATT, CDR2 SNEGSKA (reference sequence). Trimming stripped 4 bases from V and 7 bases from J, with 8 bases between. The sequencing sample was made of naive CD8+ T cells sorted from blood. This clonotype was obtained from a woman between 25 and 40 years old in good health. The J gene is TRBJ2-1, the V gene TRBV20-1; no clear D. CDR3 residues: CSAMAENEQFF. CDR3 nucleotides: TGCAGTGCTATGGCAGAGAATGAGCAGTTCTTC.